These 21 T cell receptor beta chains originate from one sample sequenced in a study of T cell changes during pregnancy in multiple sclerosis. Produced via immunoSEQ multiplex PCR; TCRdb's table is partial and in-frame only. The repertoire has tens of thousands of clones, about nine tenths of them found once; the top ten carry 0.45% to 0.5%. The sample was CD4+ T cells from peripheral blood mononuclear cells, taken in the second trimester of pregnancy. Receptors originate from a female donor in good health, enrolled as a control in a pregnancy study.

This clone was observed a handful of times. The chain employs TRBV19 and TRBJ1-1, with 8 bases identical to TRBD1. The V gene end was trimmed by 6 bases and the J gene end by 8 bases; junction bases not matched to a gene: 8. This CDR3 region has 13 residues. The germline gives CDR1 LNHDA, CDR2 SQIVND (reference sequence). As DNA, the CDR3 is TGTGCCAGTAGGACTACAGGGGGAGGAGAAGCTTTCTTT. This encodes CASRTTGGGEAFF.

The chain links TRBV15 to TRBJ2-1; D not certain. The V gene lost 1 base and the J gene lost 4 bases, with 8 bases spanning the gap. The germline CDR1 and CDR2 sequences are LNHNV and YYDKDF (reference sequence). The CDR3 has 14 amino acids. The CDR3 protein is CATSRVIPYNEQFF. CDR3 DNA sequence: TGTGCCACCAGCAGAGTTATTCCTTACAATGAGCAGTTCTTC.

The chain couples TRBV5-5 to TRBJ1-1; D remains ambiguous. CDR1 and CDR2 (germline): SGHKS, YYEKEE (reference sequence). CDR3 length: 14 residues. Between the trimmed V and J ends, which lost 0 bases and 12 bases, there was a span of 18 bases. The CDR3 DNA sequence: TGTGCCAGCAGCTTGGGTAGGGAGTTGGCCGTCACTTTCTTT. Translating gives CASSLGRELAVTFF.

The chain uses TRBV29-1 and TRBJ1-5; D is ambiguous. The CDR3 is 12 amino acids. Trimming removed 5 bases from V and 5 bases from J, with 10 bases in between. CDR1 and CDR2 (germline): SQVTM, ANQGSEA. CDR3 nucleotide sequence: TGCAGCGTTAAGTACTTGGATCAGCCCCAGCATTTT. Protein product: CSVKYLDQPQHF.

V usage is TRBV28 and J usage is TRBJ1-5; D unclear. CDR3 size: 16 residues. Trimming pared 5 bases from V and 1 base from J, leaving 15 bases between. CDR1 MDHEN and CDR2 SYDVKM come from the germline V gene. The CDR3 nucleotides read TGTGCCAGCAGTACCTTGGAGGGAGGGAGCAATCAGCCCCAGCATTTT. It translates to CASSTLEGGSNQPQHF.

The V call is TRBV6-5, the J call TRBJ2-7, with D tentatively TRBD1 (6 bases). CDR3 length: 14 residues. Germline V gives CDR1 MNHEY, CDR2 SVGAGI. V gave up 2 bases and J gave up 7 bases, with 15 bases separating them. In DNA form, the CDR3 reads TGTGCCAGCAGTTACGGGACATTTTTTGGGGAGCAGTACTTC. Its translation is CASSYGTFFGEQYF.

The rearrangement links TRBV10-3 to TRBJ2-2, with D possibly being TRBD1 (5 bases). This CDR3 contains 15 residues. V was cut by 9 bases and J by 1 base, with 15 bases left in between. CDR1 is ENHRY and CDR2 is SYGVKD in the germline V gene. The CDR3 DNA follows: TGTGCCATTACCAGGGTACCGAGGAACACCGGGGAGCTGTTTTTT. As protein: CAITRVPRNTGELFF.

The J gene is TRBJ1-4, the V gene TRBV4-1; no reliable D call. The germline gives CDR1 MGHRA, CDR2 YSYEKL. The ends were cut back, 0 bases at V and 4 bases at J, with 6 bases in the middle. CDR3 length equals 14 residues. Here the CDR3 DNA reads TGCGCCAGCAGCCAAGAACGGTTTAATGAAAAACTGTTTTTT. Translating it yields CASSQERFNEKLFF.

This chain uses TRBV19 with TRBJ2-7; TRBD2 matches at 8 bases. The length of the CDR3 is 15 residues. J lost 0 bases, V lost 3 bases, and 4 bases had no gene match. In germline, CDR1 is LNHDA, CDR2 SQIVND (reference sequence). CDR3 sequence reads: CASSIVAGSSYEQYF. CDR3 in DNA: TGTGCCAGTAGTATTGTAGCGGGGAGCTCCTACGAGCAGTACTTC.

This chain links TRBV29-1 with TRBJ2-1; 8 positions match TRBD2. This CDR3 comprises 15 residues. CDR1 and CDR2 (germline): SQVTM, ANQGSEA. Trimming cost V 4 bases and J 8 bases; bases outside gene matches: 13. CDR3 sequence reads: CSVAGSGTSGDEQFF. The DNA of the CDR3 is TGCAGCGTTGCGGGCTCCGGGACTAGTGGGGATGAGCAGTTCTTC.

The rearrangement joins TRBV10-1 to TRBJ2-3; 12 bases are a match to TRBD2. The germline V gene has CDR1 WNHNN and CDR2 SYGVQD (reference sequence). J was trimmed by 3 bases and V by 0 bases; bases with no gene match: 7. CDR3 length: 18 amino acids. This CDR3 is CASSESALAGGLTDTQYF. DNA for the CDR3: TGCGCCAGCAGTGAGTCAGCTCTAGCGGGGGGGCTGACAGATACGCAGTATTTT.

The rearrangement links TRBV5-4 to TRBJ2-3; D may be TRBD1 (6 bases). The length of the CDR3 is 14 residues. The germline V gene has CDR1 SGHNT and CDR2 YYREEE (reference sequence). The ends were cut back, 2 bases at V and 3 bases at J, with 10 bases in the middle. Written as DNA, the CDR3 is TGTGCCAGCAGCTTAGGGGGAAAGACAGATACGCAGTATTTT. It specifies CASSLGGKTDTQYF.

This chain links TRBV9 with TRBJ2-6; 11 nucleotides match TRBD2. The CDR3 loop spans 18 amino acids. J lost 1 base, V lost 4 bases, and 7 bases had no gene match. The germline V gene has CDR1 SGDLS and CDR2 YYNGEE. CDR3 sequence: CASSPRLAGGSGANVLTF. The CDR3 nucleotides read TGTGCCAGCAGCCCCCGGCTAGCGGGGGGTTCTGGGGCCAACGTCCTGACTTTC.

This chain connects TRBV7-2 to TRBJ2-3, with D uncertain. V lost 2 bases and J lost 2, with 11 bases in between. The CDR3 loop spans 15 amino acids. Per the germline V gene, CDR1 is SGHTA and CDR2 is FQGNSA. CDR3 in DNA: TGTGCCAGCAGCTTAAATATAATAGACACAGATACGCAGTATTTT. Encoded protein: CASSLNIIDTDTQYF.

The chain is built from TRBV2 and TRBJ1-1; 9 bases are a match to TRBD1. This CDR3 is 14 amino acids long. From germline, CDR1 is SNHLY and CDR2 FYNNEI. J gave up 6 bases and V 7 bases, and 9 bases lay outside the gene matches. The CDR3 reads CASISGTGLAEAFF. DNA of the CDR3: TGTGCCAGCATCTCCGGGACAGGGCTCGCTGAAGCTTTCTTT.

V usage is TRBV9 and J usage is TRBJ2-5, with TRBD2 matching over 9 bases. The J segment lost 5 bases and the V segment lost 6 bases, leaving 8 bases of the junction unmatched. The CDR3 has 14 residues. From germline, CDR1 is SGDLS and CDR2 YYNGEE. For the CDR3, the DNA is TGTGCCAGCAATGAGCTAGCGGGGCTGGAGACCCAGTACTTC. Its translation is CASNELAGLETQYF. Combining the CDR3 with reference TRBV9 and TRBJ2-5 gives the whole variable domain DSGVTQTPKHLITATGQRVTLRCSPRSGDLSVYWYQQSLDQGLQFLIQYYNGEERAKGNILERFSAQQFPDLHSELNLSSLELGDSALYFCASNELAGLETQYFGPGTRLLVL.

The chain is built from TRBV12-5 and TRBJ2-1; 10 bases are a match to TRBD2. The germline V gene encodes CDR1 LGHNT and CDR2 FRNRAP. The ends lost 6 bases at V and 4 bases at J; junction bases unmatched: 12. The CDR3 loop spans 17 amino acids. In DNA, the CDR3 is TGTGCTAGTGGACCCGCCCTGACTAGCGGGCTTTACAATGAGCAGTTCTTC. Protein: CASGPALTSGLYNEQFF.

The rearrangement uses TRBV11-3 and TRBJ2-5; D is undetermined. CDR1 and CDR2 from the germline V gene are SGHNT and YENEEA. V was clipped by 3 bases and J by 0 bases, with 2 bases between them. The CDR3 extends over 12 amino acids. DNA of the CDR3: TGTGCCAGCAGCTTTAACCAAGAGACCCAGTACTTC. It is translated as CASSFNQETQYF.

This chain joins TRBV7-8 and TRBJ2-3; 11 bases align to TRBD1. The germline gives CDR1 SGHVS, CDR2 FQNEAQ. V shed 1 base and J 3 bases; nucleotides not matched to a gene: 6. The CDR3 is 17 residues long. Here the CDR3 reads CASSLGSGTGGTDTQYF. CDR3 bases: TGTGCCAGCAGCTTAGGGTCCGGGACAGGGGGAACAGATACGCAGTATTTT.

The V and J genes are TRBV5-1 and TRBJ2-7; 8 bases map to TRBD1. The J segment lost 2 bases and the V segment lost 4 bases, leaving 8 bases of the junction unmatched. Germline V gene lookup returns CDR1 SGHRS and CDR2 YFSETQ. The CDR3 has 15 amino acids. DNA of the CDR3: TGCGCCAGCAGCCAAGGGACAGGCGTCACCTACGAGCAGTACTTC. This sequence encodes CASSQGTGVTYEQYF.

In this sample, this clone turned up once. The rearrangement links TRBV12-5 to TRBJ2-1; 9 nucleotides align to TRBD2. The CDR3 length is 18 residues. The trim removed 1 base at V and 1 base at J, leaving 8 bases unmatched. Germline V gives CDR1 LGHNT, CDR2 FRNRAP. The CDR3 nucleotides read TGTGCTAGTGGTTTGGGGGTGGCGGGAGGGCCTTCCTACAATGAGCAGTTCTTC. This sequence encodes CASGLGVAGGPSYNEQFF.